A single sample is the source of the 3 T cell receptor beta chains below, sequenced in a study of identifying expanded T cells in peripheral blood. The assay was immunoSEQ multiplex PCR, and TCRdb's table has in-frame clones only and misses some. The table records tens of thousands of clones, around 87% of them present only once. The specimen was blood. Receptor source: a person aged 18 to 75 in good health.

This chain connects TRBV19 to TRBJ1-6, with D perhaps TRBD1 (5 bases). Germline lookup yields CDR1 LNHDA and CDR2 SQIVND (reference sequence). This CDR3 spans 15 amino acids. Deletions cut 3 bases from V and 14 bases from J, with 20 bases between. The CDR3 is CASSMYDSAVVALHF. The DNA of the CDR3 is TGTGCCAGTAGTATGTATGACAGTGCTGTGGTAGCCCTCCACTTT.

The chain has TRBV4-1 and TRBJ2-7, with 9 bases matching TRBD1. CDR1 is MGHRA and CDR2 is YSYEKL in the germline V gene. J lost 2 bases, V lost 2 bases, and 7 bases had no gene match. The length of the CDR3 is 16 residues. The DNA of the CDR3 is TGCGCCAGCAGCCAACCTCCTGGACAGGGGACCTACGAGCAGTACTTC. It encodes CASSQPPGQGTYEQYF.

This clone was seen only once. V gene TRBV4-2 combines with J gene TRBJ2-1, with 8 bases identical to TRBD1. V was pared by 0 bases and J by 3 bases, with 4 bases of the junction left unmatched. This CDR3 is built from 16 residues. From germline, CDR1 is LGHNA and CDR2 YNFKEQ. The CDR3 sequence: CASSQEQGDHYNEQFF. DNA for the CDR3: TGTGCCAGCAGCCAAGAACAGGGGGACCACTACAATGAGCAGTTCTTC.